These 17 T cell receptor beta chains originate from one sample sequenced in a study of blood T cell repertoires in COVID-19. Sequencing used immunoSEQ multiplex PCR; TCRdb keeps in-frame clones, though not all of them. Among some 25,000 clones, more than 70% were seen once, and the ten largest hold approximately 32%. Source material: peripheral blood. These receptors all come from a human donor in a cohort sampled during active COVID-19.

For the CDR3, the DNA is TGTGCCTCCGGGGGGGGGCAGGCTGAAGCTTTCTTT. It encodes CASGGGQAEAFF. The gene calls are TRBV6-5 and TRBJ1-1, with D maybe TRBD1 (6 bases). The V and J ends lost 11 bases and 6 bases respectively, with 16 bases between them. The CDR3 has 12 amino acids. CDR1 and CDR2 (germline): MNHEY, SVGAGI.

The chain has TRBV5-5 and TRBJ2-1, with 12 bases identical to TRBD1. CDR1 and CDR2 from the germline V gene are SGHKS and YYEKEE (reference sequence). Trimming at V came to 10 bases and at J to 7 bases, leaving 9 bases not matched to a gene. This CDR3 is built from 14 residues. In nucleotides, the CDR3 is TGTGCCTGCACGGGGACAGGGGGCTCGAATGAGCAGTTCTTC. This sequence encodes CACTGTGGSNEQFF.

The rearrangement joins TRBV7-2 to TRBJ2-3; 11 nucleotides match TRBD2. CDR3 length: 16 amino acids. Germline V gene lookup returns CDR1 SGHTA and CDR2 FQGNSA. Trimming cost V 6 bases and J 2 bases; bases outside gene matches: 7. The CDR3 nucleotides are TGTGCCAGCAGACCTATAGCGGGGGGGTACACAGATACGCAGTATTTT. Its protein is CASRPIAGGYTDTQYF.

The rearrangement links TRBV30 to TRBJ2-2; 10 nucleotides line up with TRBD2. The germline CDR1 and CDR2 sequences are GTSNPN and SVGIG (reference sequence). V lost 3 bases and J lost 8; bases outside the gene matches: 6. The CDR3 is 14 residues long. CDR3 in amino acids: CAWRPGLAFGELFF. As DNA, the CDR3 is TGTGCCTGGAGGCCGGGACTAGCGTTTGGGGAGCTGTTTTTT.

The chain recombines TRBV15 with TRBJ2-3; 9 bases align to TRBD2. The CDR3 is 17 amino acids. Trimming at V came to 1 base and at J to 5 bases, leaving 10 bases not matched to a gene. Germline CDR1 reads LNHNV; CDR2 reads YYDKDF (reference sequence). For the CDR3, the DNA is TGTGCCACCAGCAGAGGAGTTGGGCGGGAGGGCCTAGATACGCAGTATTTT. Translating it yields CATSRGVGREGLDTQYF.

V usage is TRBV7-2 and J usage is TRBJ2-1; 9 positions match TRBD2. Germline loops: CDR1 SGHTA, CDR2 FQGNSA. CDR3 size: 15 residues. Trimming took 5 bases from V and 8 from J; bases not matched to a gene: 10. This chain's CDR3 is CASSGRGRAGHEQFF. The DNA for the CDR3 is TGTGCCAGCAGCGGACGCGGGAGGGCCGGGCATGAGCAGTTCTTC.

This clone was picked up a small number of times. The chain joins TRBV6-5 to TRBJ2-3, with a weak D call TRBD1 (6 bases). The CDR3 runs 13 residues. Deletions cut 4 bases from V and 3 bases from J, with 8 bases between. Per the germline V gene, CDR1 is MNHEY and CDR2 is SVGAGI. CDR3 sequence reads: CASSSQGTDTQYF. In nucleotides, the CDR3 is TGTGCCAGCAGTTCACAGGGTACAGATACGCAGTATTTT.

This clone was picked up a small number of times. The V and J genes are TRBV4-3 and TRBJ1-6; D not certain. The CDR3 is 16 residues long. Trimming cost V 3 bases and J 2 bases, with 11 bases left between them. Germline lookup yields CDR1 LGHNA and CDR2 YSLEER. CDR3 nucleotide sequence: TGCGCCAGCAGCCATCAAACAGAGACCTATAATTCACCCCTCCACTTT. Translation: CASSHQTETYNSPLHF.

The rearrangement uses TRBV6-5 and TRBJ2-6; perhaps TRBD2 as D (6 bases). Trimming cost V 2 bases and J 1 base, with 6 bases left between them. From germline, CDR1 is MNHEY and CDR2 SVGAGI. The CDR3 length is 15 residues. CDR3 DNA sequence: TGTGCCAGCAGTTACGCGGGATCTGGGGCCAACGTCCTGACTTTC. Translated, it gives CASSYAGSGANVLTF.

Only a few counts were recorded for this clone. The gene calls are TRBV5-6 and TRBJ1-3, with D unclear. CDR1 is SGHDT and CDR2 is YYEEEE in the germline V gene. This CDR3 has 12 amino acids. Deletions cut 2 bases from V and 10 bases from J, with 10 bases between. The CDR3 spells CASSFYEGTIYF. In nucleotides, the CDR3 is TGTGCCAGCAGCTTTTATGAGGGTACCATATATTTT.

V gene TRBV5-6 combines with J gene TRBJ2-7, with D perhaps matching TRBD2 (6 bases). The germline CDR1 and CDR2 sequences are SGHDT and YYEEEE. The CDR3 length is 13 residues. V lost 7 bases to trimming and J lost 5 bases, with 16 bases between them. CDR3 amino acids: CASGPLGRNEQYF. The CDR3 bases are TGTGCCAGCGGACCCTTAGGGAGGAACGAGCAGTACTTC.

The CDR3 sequence: CASSLGTRDEQYF. The CDR3 coding sequence is TGTGCCAGCAGCTTAGGGACTAGGGACGAGCAGTACTTC. V gene TRBV7-2 combines with J gene TRBJ2-7; 7 bases map to TRBD2. Germline V CDR1 and CDR2: SGHTA, FQGNSA. This CDR3 spans 13 amino acids. Trimming cost V 1 base and J 5 bases; bases outside gene matches: 2.

The chain combines TRBV28 with TRBJ1-1; D is perhaps TRBD1 (6 bases). The CDR3 has 16 residues. From germline, CDR1 is MDHEN and CDR2 SYDVKM. V was shortened by 9 bases and J by 2 bases, with 22 bases between the two germline ends. The CDR3 bases are TGTGCCAGTCTCTCGCCGGGCAGGGGTGTTAACACTGAAGCTTTCTTT. This gives the protein CASLSPGRGVNTEAFF.

The V gene is TRBV7-8, the J gene TRBJ2-7; no clear D gene. The germline gives CDR1 SGHVS, CDR2 FQNEAQ. There are 14 residues in the CDR3. V lost 1 base, J lost 6 bases, and 13 bases lay in between. This CDR3 is CASSLGPARGEQYF. CDR3 coding DNA: TGTGCCAGCAGCTTAGGGCCAGCTCGAGGCGAGCAGTACTTC.

This rearrangement joins TRBV29-1 to TRBJ1-4; TRBD1 aligns across 9 bases. CDR3 length: 14 amino acids. Germline values: CDR1 SQVTM, CDR2 ANQGSEA. The junction had 10 bases not matched to a gene; V was cut back by 4 bases and J by 10 bases. CDR3 sequence reads: CSVVGDRVGGKLFF. As DNA, the CDR3 is TGCAGCGTTGTTGGGGACAGGGTAGGAGGAAAACTGTTTTTT.

The gene calls are TRBV2 and TRBJ2-1; 11 bases align to TRBD2. CDR1 and CDR2 (germline): SNHLY, FYNNEI. Trimming cost V 5 bases and J 4 bases; bases outside gene matches: 4. The CDR3 covers 15 residues. The CDR3 spells CASSSSGGRYNEQFF. CDR3 sequence (DNA): TGTGCCAGCAGTTCTAGCGGGGGGAGGTACAATGAGCAGTTCTTC. Full variable domain (missing parts from reference TRBV2 and TRBJ2-1): EPEVTQTPSHQVTQMGQEVILRCVPISNHLYFYWYRQILGQKVEFLVSFYNNEISEKSEIFDDQFSVERPDGSNFTLKIRSTKLEDSAMYFCASSSSGGRYNEQFFGPGTRLTVL.

The chain employs TRBV4-3 and TRBJ1-2; TRBD1 matches at 9 bases. This CDR3 contains 15 residues. V lost 3 bases to trimming and J lost 8 bases; unmatched junction nucleotides: 10. Germline CDR1 reads LGHNA; CDR2 reads YSLEER. The CDR3 DNA follows: TGCGCCAGCAGCCAGGCACAGGGGGCTGTGCGGGGCTACACCTTC. The encoded protein is CASSQAQGAVRGYTF.